This T cell receptor (beta chain) is drawn from a study of T-cell memory formation after mild COVID-19. As for the study in general: Largely, the TCR clusters proved donor specific.

Constant-segment-primed 5'RACE gave TCR alpha and TCR beta cDNA libraries with sample barcodes and UMIs. MiXCR, applied by TCRdb to the 5' RACE reads, yields one record per CDR3 protein. The top ten hold roughly 7.8% of the sample, which has 550,000 to 650,000 distinct CDR3 sequences, around 15% seen once. Germline V gives CDR1 MGHRA, CDR2 YSYEKL. The CDR3 is 18 residues long. Unmatched junction bases numbered 13, after V lost 0 bases and J lost 5 bases. About this clonotype: Its specificity is unknown.

General study points: Of the contracting clones, CD4+ ones lay mainly in CM and EM, and CD8+ ones in EMRA. There were some responding clones in pre-infection memory, which suggested that cross-reactive memory had joined.

The chain joins TRBV4-1 to TRBJ2-5; TRBD2 agrees at 9 bases. The sequence was collected from an adult woman who had mild COVID-19 (a few samples of this study predate the infection). Cell type and time point are not known. The sample consisted of PBMCs or a T cell subset sorted from them (not recorded which). The DNA of the CDR3 is TGCGCCAGCAGCCAAGAAATTCCCCTAGCGGGAAGCGGTGAGACCCAGTACTTC. This translates into CASSQEIPLAGSGETQYF.